This entry lists 22 T cell receptor beta chains sequenced from one sample in a study of regulatory T cells in long-lasting Graves disease. One entry per CDR3 protein results from TCRdb running MiXCR on the reads. The sample yields almost 650 distinct CDR3 sequences, approximately 59% seen once. The TCR library used RNA extracted from PBMCs. The sample here was peripheral blood mononuclear cells (PBMCs), taken with antithyroid drug treatment, in newly diagnosed or persistent Graves disease (not recorded which). These receptors originate from a female donor with Graves disease.

The chain links TRBV29-1 to TRBJ1-1; D gene ambiguous. Germline V CDR1 and CDR2: SQVTM, ANQGSEA. This CDR3 comprises 12 residues. V shed 5 bases and J shed 3 bases, with 10 bases lying between them. Here the CDR3 DNA reads TGCAGCGTTCGTTCTCTCGACACTGAAGCTTTCTTT. Its protein is CSVRSLDTEAFF.

The chain links TRBV15 to TRBJ1-4; the match to TRBD1 covers 9 bases. Germline CDR1 and CDR2: LNHNV and YYDKDF (reference sequence). This CDR3 is 15 amino acids long. J lost 8 bases, V lost 5 bases, and 9 bases had no gene match. The CDR3 region is CATSPAPGQGEKLFF. For the CDR3, the DNA is TGTGCCACCAGCCCGGCCCCGGGACAGGGCGAAAAACTGTTTTTT.

In this sample, this clonotype turned up a few times. V is TRBV6-2 or TRBV6-3 and J is TRBJ2-2, with 10 bases lining up with TRBD2. CDR3 length: 16 amino acids. Germline CDR1 reads MNHEY; CDR2 reads SVGEGT. J gave up 5 bases and V 5 bases, and 8 bases lay outside the gene matches. CDR3 sequence reads: CASSTSSGRGTGELFF. In nucleotides, the CDR3 is TGTGCCAGCAGTACCTCTAGCGGGAGAGGTACCGGGGAGCTGTTTTTT.

This chain uses TRBV6-6 with TRBJ2-5; D gene unclear. V lost 4 bases, J lost 5 bases, and 11 bases lay in between. CDR3 length: 13 amino acids. The germline CDR1 and CDR2 sequences are MNHNY and SVGAGI (reference sequence). This CDR3 reads CASSLMDRETQYF. The CDR3 DNA sequence: TGTGCCAGCAGTTTGATGGATCGGGAGACCCAGTACTTC.

The chain uses TRBV5-1 and TRBJ2-7, with TRBD2 matching over 7 bases. This CDR3 spans 14 amino acids. The V gene's germline CDR1 is SGHRS and CDR2 YFSETQ. V trimming: 1 base; J trimming: 2 bases; junction bases outside the gene matches: 3. The CDR3 DNA reads as TGCGCCAGCAGCTTGAGTGGGACTACCTACGAGCAGTACTTC. As protein: CASSLSGTTYEQYF.

This clonotype was counted a few times. The chain recombines TRBV12-3 or TRBV12-4 with TRBJ1-1; weak D call: TRBD1 (5 bases). CDR3 length: 11 residues. Trimming took off 6 bases at V and 8 bases at J, with 10 bases between the two ends. The CDR3 bases are TGTGCCAGCAGCGAACGGGACGAAGCTTTCTTT. Residues: CASSERDEAFF.

This clonotype was seen only a few times. The chain recombines TRBV5-1 with TRBJ2-1; maybe TRBD2 (6 bases). The CDR3 runs 14 residues. The V gene's germline CDR1 is SGHRS and CDR2 YFSETQ. V was pared by 3 bases and J by 5 bases, with 12 bases between. CDR3 in amino acids: CASSSTGLHNEQFF. CDR3 nucleotides: TGCGCCAGCAGCTCGACGGGACTCCACAATGAGCAGTTCTTC.

This chain connects TRBV6-6 to TRBJ2-1; TRBD2 matches at 8 bases. There are 16 residues in the CDR3. With 4 bases clipped from V and 0 bases from J, the junction kept 5 bases outside the gene matches. Germline V lookup: CDR1 MNHNY, CDR2 SVGAGI (reference sequence). The CDR3 nucleotides read TGTGCCAGCAGTTTTAGCGGGACGAGCTCCTACAATGAGCAGTTCTTC. Amino acid sequence: CASSFSGTSSYNEQFF.

This clonotype was counted a few times. The chain uses TRBV19 and TRBJ2-1, with D maybe TRBD2 (7 bases). Germline V gives CDR1 LNHDA, CDR2 SQIVND (reference sequence). The CDR3 runs 14 residues. The ends were cut back, 6 bases at V and 5 bases at J, with 14 bases in the middle. The CDR3 reads CASRGGRADNEQFF. The CDR3, as DNA: TGTGCCAGTAGAGGGGGGAGGGCCGACAATGAGCAGTTCTTC.

V is TRBV20-1 and J is TRBJ2-1, with 7 bases that match TRBD2. Losses at the gene ends were 0 bases for V and 0 bases for J; bases not matched to a gene: 11. The CDR3 is made up of 18 amino acids. The V gene's germline CDR1 is DFQATT and CDR2 SNEGSKA (reference sequence). CDR3 in amino acids: CSARDFGTRTSSYNEQFF. CDR3 sequence (DNA): TGCAGTGCTAGAGACTTCGGCACTCGGACTAGCTCCTACAATGAGCAGTTCTTC.

The gene calls are TRBV20-1 and TRBJ1-2; weak D call: TRBD1 (5 bases). Between the trimmed V and J ends, which lost 0 bases and 10 bases, there was a span of 9 bases. Germline V gene sequence: CDR1 DFQATT, CDR2 SNEGSKA (reference sequence). This CDR3 is built from 11 residues. DNA of the CDR3: TGCAGTGCTAGAGATCGACAGATCTACACCTTC. Translating it yields CSARDRQIYTF.

The V gene is TRBV5-1, the J gene TRBJ2-5; tentative D call: TRBD1 (5 bases). This CDR3 comprises 14 residues. V was shortened by 0 bases and J by 4 bases, with 10 bases between the two germline ends. CDR1 is SGHRS and CDR2 is YFSETQ in the germline V gene. The CDR3, as DNA: TGCGCCAGCAGCTTGGGACAGATCGGAGAGACCCAGTACTTC. Encoded protein: CASSLGQIGETQYF.

A few counts support this clonotype. The genes are TRBV10-3 and TRBJ2-7, with a possible D match to TRBD2 (6 bases). The CDR3 totals 13 residues. Trimming shortened V by 11 bases and J by 1 base, and 15 bases separated the two germline ends. Germline assignment: CDR1 ENHRY and CDR2 SYGVKD. For the CDR3, the DNA is TGTGCCGCGGGGACGATGATTTCCTACGAGCAGTACTTC. This sequence encodes CAAGTMISYEQYF.

Of note for this clonotype: Its ends do not fully match the called genes, so a read error is possible. The J gene is TRBJ2-5, the V gene TRBV30; D gene unclear. The germline CDR1 and CDR2 sequences are GTSNPN and SVGIG (reference sequence). The CDR3 loop spans 14 amino acids. This chain's CDR3 is CAWSVSSLQETQYF. The DNA for the CDR3 is TGTGCCTGGAGTGTATCGTCCCTGCAAGAGACCCAGTACTTT.

The V call is TRBV13, the J call TRBJ2-1; 8 bases match TRBD1. Trimming took 6 bases from V and 8 from J; bases not matched to a gene: 9. The CDR3 sequence is 14 residues long. Germline CDR1 and CDR2: PRHDT and FYEKMQ (reference sequence). The CDR3 reads CASSPGTGGDEQFF. CDR3 nucleotide sequence: TGTGCCAGCAGTCCGGGGACAGGTGGCGATGAGCAGTTCTTC.

The chain carries TRBV5-1 and TRBJ2-7; 8 bases fit TRBD1. Per the germline V gene, CDR1 is SGHRS and CDR2 is YFSETQ. V gave up 4 bases and J gave up 6 bases; unmatched junction bases: 3. This CDR3 has 12 amino acids. CDR3 amino acids: CASSGGTGEQYF. The CDR3 DNA sequence: TGCGCCAGCAGCGGAGGGACAGGCGAGCAGTACTTC.

By proportion, this clonotype is hyperexpanded (1% or more). The chain joins TRBV25-1 to TRBJ2-2; D unresolved. The CDR3 totals 10 residues. Trimming pared 6 bases from V and 6 bases from J, leaving 2 bases between. Germline V gene sequence: CDR1 MGHDK, CDR2 SYGVNS. The CDR3 protein is CASSAGELFF. In DNA, the CDR3 is TGTGCCAGCAGCGCCGGGGAGCTGTTTTTT.

V and J are TRBV29-1 and TRBJ2-5; 7 positions agree with TRBD1. CDR3 length equals 12 residues. The V segment lost 7 bases and the J segment 5 bases; nucleotides outside the gene matches: 7. Germline V lookup: CDR1 SQVTM, CDR2 ANQGSEA. The CDR3 spells CSAQGVRETQYF. As DNA, the CDR3 is TGCAGCGCCCAGGGGGTTCGGGAGACCCAGTACTTC.

The chain recombines TRBV29-1 with TRBJ1-5, with D unresolved. CDR3 length: 15 residues. Trimming took off 5 bases at V and 3 bases at J, with 17 bases between the two ends. Germline V lookup: CDR1 SQVTM, CDR2 ANQGSEA. The CDR3 bases are TGCAGCGTTATGGGCAGCCTCACGGACAATCAGCCCCAGCATTTT. Protein product: CSVMGSLTDNQPQHF.

This clonotype is a singleton in its sample. The chain employs TRBV5-1 and TRBJ2-5; D may be TRBD2 (6 bases). CDR1 is SGHRS and CDR2 is YFSETQ in the germline V gene. V was cut by 0 bases and J by 4 bases, with 16 bases left in between. This CDR3 contains 16 residues. The CDR3 nucleotides are TGCGCCAGCAGCTTGGTCGGGGGTAGGATGCGAGAGACCCAGTACTTC. This translates into CASSLVGGRMRETQYF.

This clonotype was counted only a few times. This chain connects TRBV23-1 to TRBJ2-1; 8 nucleotides agree with TRBD1. TRBV23-1 is an open reading frame whose function is uncertain. The CDR3 runs to 14 residues. V lost 7 bases to trimming and J lost 7 bases; unmatched junction nucleotides: 9. CDR3 DNA sequence: TGCGCCAGCAAATTTCAGGGGGCCCCTAATGAGCAGTTCTTC. It is translated as CASKFQGAPNEQFF.

This chain uses TRBV6-2 or TRBV6-3 with TRBJ2-7; 11 bases are a match to TRBD2. Germline trimming cut 6 bases from V and 3 bases from J; bases unmatched to any gene: 4. CDR3 size: 14 residues. Germline CDR1 reads MNHEY; CDR2 reads SVGEGT. CDR3 sequence (DNA): TGTGCCAGCAGATCAACTAGCGGGAGCTACGAGCAGTACTTC. As protein: CASRSTSGSYEQYF.